This T cell receptor (beta chain) was sequenced during a study of blood T cell repertoires in COVID-19. In the authors' workflow: Amplification with reference gene primers provided the estimates of nucleated cell counts. Clones were read by immunoSEQ multiplex PCR, and TCRdb kept only the in-frame ones, dropping some. Clonal size and the V and J genes are those of that table, whereas D and trimming came from the DNA. The sample holds 300,000 to 400,000 clones, around 87% seen once. The CDR3 sequence is 19 residues long. Trimming at V came to 6 bases and at J to 4 bases, leaving 23 bases not matched to a gene. Germline V gene lookup returns CDR1 LNHDA and CDR2 SQIVND (reference sequence).

Sample: peripheral blood. The V gene is TRBV19, the J gene TRBJ1-2; 7 bases agree with TRBD1. The receptor was isolated from a woman in her 50s with COVID-19, enrolled during active disease. The chain's CDR3 is CASRRTRWTGPSGIYGYTF. DNA for the CDR3: TGTGCCAGTAGACGAACTCGGTGGACAGGACCTTCTGGCATCTATGGCTACACCTTC. Filled out from reference TRBV19 and TRBJ1-2, the complete variable domain reads DGGITQSPKYLFRKEGQNVTLSCEQNLNHDAMYWYRQDPGQGLRLIYYSQIVNDFQKGDIAEGYSVSREKKESFPLTVTSAQKNPTAFYLCASRRTRWTGPSGIYGYTFGSGTRLTVV.